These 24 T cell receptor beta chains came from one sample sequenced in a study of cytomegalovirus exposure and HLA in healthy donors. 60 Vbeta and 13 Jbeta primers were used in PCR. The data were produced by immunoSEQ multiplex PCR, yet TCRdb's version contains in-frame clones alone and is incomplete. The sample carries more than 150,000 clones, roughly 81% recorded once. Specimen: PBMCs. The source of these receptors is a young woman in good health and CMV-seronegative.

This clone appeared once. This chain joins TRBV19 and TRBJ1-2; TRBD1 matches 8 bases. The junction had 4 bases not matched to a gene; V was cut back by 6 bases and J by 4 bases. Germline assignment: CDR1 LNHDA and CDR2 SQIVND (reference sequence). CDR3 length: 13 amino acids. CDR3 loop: CASRAGQVYGYTF. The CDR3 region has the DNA TGTGCCAGTAGGGCGGGACAGGTCTATGGCTACACCTTC. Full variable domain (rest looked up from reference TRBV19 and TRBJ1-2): DGGITQSPKYLFRKEGQNVTLSCEQNLNHDAMYWYRQDPGQGLRLIYYSQIVNDFQKGDIAEGYSVSREKKESFPLTVTSAQKNPTAFYLCASRAGQVYGYTFGSGTRLTVV.

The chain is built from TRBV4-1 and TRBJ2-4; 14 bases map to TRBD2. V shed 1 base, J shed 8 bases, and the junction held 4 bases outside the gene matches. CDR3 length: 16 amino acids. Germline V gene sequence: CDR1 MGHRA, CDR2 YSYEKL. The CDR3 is CASSQGTSGGLDIQYF. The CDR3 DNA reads TGCGCCAGCAGCCAAGGGACTAGCGGGGGGCTTGACATTCAGTACTTC.

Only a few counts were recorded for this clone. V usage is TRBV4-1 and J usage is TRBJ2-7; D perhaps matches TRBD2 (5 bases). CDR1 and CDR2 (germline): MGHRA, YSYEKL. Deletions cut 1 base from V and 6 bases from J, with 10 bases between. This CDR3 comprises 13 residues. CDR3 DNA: TGCGCCAGCAGCCAAGTCCGGGGTGGCGAGCAGTACTTC. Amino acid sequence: CASSQVRGGEQYF.

This CDR3 is CASSADSLTGNTIYF. The CDR3 DNA sequence: TGTGCCAGCAGCGCAGACAGTCTAACTGGAAACACCATATATTTT. V and J are TRBV9 and TRBJ1-3; tentative D call: TRBD1 (5 bases). Germline values: CDR1 SGDLS, CDR2 YYNGEE. The CDR3 covers 15 residues. The V end lost 3 bases, the J end lost 2 bases, and 12 bases lay between the germline ends.

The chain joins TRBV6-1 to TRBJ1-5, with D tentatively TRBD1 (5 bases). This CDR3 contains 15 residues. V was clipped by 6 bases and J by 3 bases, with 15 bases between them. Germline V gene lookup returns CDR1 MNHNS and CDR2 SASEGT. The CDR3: CASSAPEGYNQPQHF. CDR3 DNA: TGTGCCAGCAGCGCCCCGGAGGGGTACAATCAGCCCCAGCATTTT.

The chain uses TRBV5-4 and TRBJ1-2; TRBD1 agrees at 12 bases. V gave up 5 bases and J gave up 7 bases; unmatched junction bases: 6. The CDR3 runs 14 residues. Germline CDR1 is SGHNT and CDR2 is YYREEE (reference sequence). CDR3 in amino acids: CASSRDRGPGGYTF. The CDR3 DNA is TGTGCCAGCAGTCGGGACAGGGGGCCGGGTGGCTACACCTTC.

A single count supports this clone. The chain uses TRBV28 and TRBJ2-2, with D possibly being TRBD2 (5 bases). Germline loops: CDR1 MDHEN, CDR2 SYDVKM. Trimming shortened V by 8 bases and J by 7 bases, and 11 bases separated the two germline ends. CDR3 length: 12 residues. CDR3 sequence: CASDTSGGELFF. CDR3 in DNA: TGTGCCAGCGACACGAGCGGCGGGGAGCTGTTTTTT.

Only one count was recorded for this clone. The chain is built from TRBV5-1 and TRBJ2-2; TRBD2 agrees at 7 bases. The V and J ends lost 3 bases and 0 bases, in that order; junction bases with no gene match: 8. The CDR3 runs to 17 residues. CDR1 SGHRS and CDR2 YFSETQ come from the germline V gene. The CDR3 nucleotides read TGCGCCAGCAGCTCTTATATGCTAGCGGCGAACACCGGGGAGCTGTTTTTT. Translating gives CASSSYMLAANTGELFF.

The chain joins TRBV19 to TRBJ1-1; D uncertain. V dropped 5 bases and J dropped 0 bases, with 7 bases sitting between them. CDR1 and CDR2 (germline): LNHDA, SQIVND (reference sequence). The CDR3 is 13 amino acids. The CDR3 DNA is TGTGCCAGTAGTTGGCAGGTGAACACTGAAGCTTTCTTT. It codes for CASSWQVNTEAFF.

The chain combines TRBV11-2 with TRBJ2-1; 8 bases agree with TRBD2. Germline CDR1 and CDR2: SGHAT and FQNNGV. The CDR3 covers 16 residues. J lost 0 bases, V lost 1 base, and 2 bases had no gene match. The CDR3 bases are TGTGCCAGCAGCTTAGCCAGCGGGAGCTCCTACAATGAGCAGTTCTTC. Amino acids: CASSLASGSSYNEQFF.

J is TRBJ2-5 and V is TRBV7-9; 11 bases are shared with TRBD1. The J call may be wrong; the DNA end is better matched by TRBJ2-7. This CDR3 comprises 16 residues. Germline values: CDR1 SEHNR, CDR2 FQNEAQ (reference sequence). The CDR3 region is CASSPQGDRGLLEQYF. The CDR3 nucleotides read TGTGCCAGCAGCCCCCAGGGGGACAGGGGGTTGCTCGAGCAGTACTTC.

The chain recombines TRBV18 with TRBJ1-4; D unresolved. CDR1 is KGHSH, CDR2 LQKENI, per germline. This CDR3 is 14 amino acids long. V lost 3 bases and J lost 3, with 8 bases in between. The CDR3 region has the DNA TGTGCCAGCTCACCCCCGGCGGCTAATGAAAAACTGTTTTTT. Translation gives CASSPPAANEKLFF.

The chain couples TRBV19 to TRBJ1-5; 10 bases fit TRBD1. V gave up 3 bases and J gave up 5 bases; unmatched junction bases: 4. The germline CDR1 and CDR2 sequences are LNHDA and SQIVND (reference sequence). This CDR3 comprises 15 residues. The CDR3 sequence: CASSMGQGSHQPQHF. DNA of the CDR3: TGTGCCAGTAGTATGGGACAGGGGAGTCATCAGCCCCAGCATTTT.

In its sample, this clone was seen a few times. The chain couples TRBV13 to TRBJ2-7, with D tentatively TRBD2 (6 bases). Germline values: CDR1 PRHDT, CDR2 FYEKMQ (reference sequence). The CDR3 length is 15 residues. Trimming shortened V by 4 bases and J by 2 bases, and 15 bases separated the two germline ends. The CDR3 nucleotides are TGTGCCAGCAGCTCTACCCGGGGGATCCCCTACGAGCAGTACTTC. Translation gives CASSSTRGIPYEQYF. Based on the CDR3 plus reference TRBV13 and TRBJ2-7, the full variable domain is AAGVIQSPRHLIKEKRETATLKCYPIPRHDTVYWYQQGPGQDPQFLISFYEKMQSDKGSIPDRFSAQQFSDYHSELNMSSLELGDSALYFCASSSTRGIPYEQYFGPGTRLTVT.

CDR3 DNA sequence: TGTGCCAGCAGCCAAGATATGACTAGCGACAATGAGCAGTTCTTC. It translates to CASSQDMTSDNEQFF. The genes are TRBV4-2 and TRBJ2-1; 8 positions match TRBD2. Germline loops: CDR1 LGHNA, CDR2 YNFKEQ. V lost 0 bases to trimming and J lost 5 bases; unmatched junction nucleotides: 3. The CDR3 covers 15 residues.

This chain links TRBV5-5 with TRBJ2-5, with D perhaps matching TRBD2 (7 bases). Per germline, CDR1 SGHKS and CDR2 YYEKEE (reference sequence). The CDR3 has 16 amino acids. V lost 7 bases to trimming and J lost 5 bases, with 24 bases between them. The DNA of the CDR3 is TGTGCCAGCTGCAATCCCAGGTCGGGGGGCCCCGAGACCCAGTACTTC. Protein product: CASCNPRSGGPETQYF.

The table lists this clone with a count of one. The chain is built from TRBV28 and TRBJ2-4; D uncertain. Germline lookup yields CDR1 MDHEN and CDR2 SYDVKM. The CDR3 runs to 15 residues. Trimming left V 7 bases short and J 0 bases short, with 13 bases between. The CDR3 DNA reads TGTGCCAGCATCTCGGGTGGTTTAGCCAAAAACATTCAGTACTTC. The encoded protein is CASISGGLAKNIQYF.

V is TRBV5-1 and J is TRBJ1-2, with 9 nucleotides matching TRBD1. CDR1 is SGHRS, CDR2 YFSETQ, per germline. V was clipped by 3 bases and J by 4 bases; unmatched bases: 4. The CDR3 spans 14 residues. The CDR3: CASSSGDRAYGYTF. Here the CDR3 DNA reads TGCGCCAGCAGCTCTGGGGACAGGGCCTATGGCTACACCTTC.

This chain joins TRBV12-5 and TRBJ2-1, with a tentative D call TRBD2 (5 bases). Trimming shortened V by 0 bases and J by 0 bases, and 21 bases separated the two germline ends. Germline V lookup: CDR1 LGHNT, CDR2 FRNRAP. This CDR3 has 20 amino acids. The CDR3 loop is CASGLVLVSSGISSYNEQFF. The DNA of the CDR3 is TGTGCTAGTGGTTTGGTACTGGTGTCGTCCGGGATCAGCTCCTACAATGAGCAGTTCTTC.

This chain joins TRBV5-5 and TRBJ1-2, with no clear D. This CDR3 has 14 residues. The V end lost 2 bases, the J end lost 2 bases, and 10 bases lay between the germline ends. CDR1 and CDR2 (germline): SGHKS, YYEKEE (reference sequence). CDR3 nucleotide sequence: TGTGCCAGCAGCTTTCACGGGAGGAACTATGGCTACACCTTC. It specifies CASSFHGRNYGYTF.

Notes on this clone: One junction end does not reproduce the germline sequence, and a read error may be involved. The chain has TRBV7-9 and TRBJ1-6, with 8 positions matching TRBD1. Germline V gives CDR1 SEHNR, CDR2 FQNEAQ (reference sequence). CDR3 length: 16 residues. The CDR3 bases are TGTTCCAGCAGCTATGCGACCGGGACAGGTTTGACACCCCTCCACTTT. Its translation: CSSSYATGTGLTPLHF.

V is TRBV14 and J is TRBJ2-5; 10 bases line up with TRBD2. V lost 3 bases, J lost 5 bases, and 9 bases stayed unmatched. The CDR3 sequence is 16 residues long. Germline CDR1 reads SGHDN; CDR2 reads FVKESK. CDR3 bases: TGTGCCAGCAGCCACCTGCAAGCGGGAGGGCGGGAGACCCAGTACTTC. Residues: CASSHLQAGGRETQYF. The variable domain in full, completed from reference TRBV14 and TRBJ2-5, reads EAGVTQFPSHSVIEKGQTVTLRCDPISGHDNLYWYRRVMGKEIKFLLHFVKESKQDESGMPNNRFLAERTGGTYSTLKVQPAELEDSGVYFCASSHLQAGGRETQYFGPGTRLLVL.

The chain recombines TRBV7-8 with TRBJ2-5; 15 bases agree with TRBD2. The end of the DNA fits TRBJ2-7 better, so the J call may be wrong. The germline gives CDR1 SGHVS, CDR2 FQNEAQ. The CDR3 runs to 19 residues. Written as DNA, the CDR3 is TGTGCCAGCAGCCCCGGACTAGCGGGAGGGCCCCCAGCGGCCTACGAGCAGTACTTC. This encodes CASSPGLAGGPPAAYEQYF.

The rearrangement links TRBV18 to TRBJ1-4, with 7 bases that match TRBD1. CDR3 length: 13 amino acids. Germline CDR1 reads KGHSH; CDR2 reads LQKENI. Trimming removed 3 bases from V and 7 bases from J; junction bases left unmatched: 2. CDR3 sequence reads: CASSPDRAEKLFF. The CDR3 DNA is TGTGCCAGCTCACCCGACAGGGCTGAAAAACTGTTTTTT.